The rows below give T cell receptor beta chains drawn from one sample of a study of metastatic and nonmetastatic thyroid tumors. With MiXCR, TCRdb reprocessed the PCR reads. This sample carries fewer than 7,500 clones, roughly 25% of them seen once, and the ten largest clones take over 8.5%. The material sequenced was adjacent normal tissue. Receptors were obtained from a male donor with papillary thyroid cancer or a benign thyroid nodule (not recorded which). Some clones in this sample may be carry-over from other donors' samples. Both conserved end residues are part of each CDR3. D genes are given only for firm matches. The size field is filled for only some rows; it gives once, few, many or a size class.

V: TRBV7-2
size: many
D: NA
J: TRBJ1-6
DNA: TGTGCCAGCAGCTTAGTCGCAAATTCTAATTCACCCCTCCACTTT
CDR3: CASSLVANSNSPLHF

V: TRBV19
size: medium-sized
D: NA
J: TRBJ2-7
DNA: TGTGCCAGTAGTATGGTTTCTTACGAGCAGTACTTC
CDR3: CASSMVSYEQYF

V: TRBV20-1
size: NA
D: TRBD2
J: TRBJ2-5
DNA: TGCAGTGCTCCAATGCGGGGGATTCAAGAGACCCAGTACTTC
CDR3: CSAPMRGIQETQYF

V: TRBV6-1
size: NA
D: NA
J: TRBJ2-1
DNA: TGTGCCGGGGAGGTCCGGGTCGGTGAGCAGTTCTTC
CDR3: CAGEVRVGEQFF

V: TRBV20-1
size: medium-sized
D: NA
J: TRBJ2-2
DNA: TGCAGTGCTAGTCGTGCTAACACCGGGGAGCTGTTTTTT
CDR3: CSASRANTGELFF

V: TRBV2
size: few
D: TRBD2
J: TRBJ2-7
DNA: TGTGCCAGCATAGCGGGCACGATGTCCTACGAGCAGTACTTC
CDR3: CASIAGTMSYEQYF

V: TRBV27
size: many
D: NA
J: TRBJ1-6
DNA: TGTGCCAGCAGTTTCGGGGGTTCACCCCTCCACTTT
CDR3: CASSFGGSPLHF

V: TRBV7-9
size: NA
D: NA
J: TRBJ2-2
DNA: TGTGCCAGCAGACCGGGCGCAGGGAACACCTGGGAGCTGTTTTTT
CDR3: CASRPGAGNTWELFF

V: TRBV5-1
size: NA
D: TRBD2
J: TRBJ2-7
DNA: TGCGCCAGCAGCCTAGCGGGAGGGCCGAGGAACGAGCAGTACTTC
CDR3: CASSLAGGPRNEQYF

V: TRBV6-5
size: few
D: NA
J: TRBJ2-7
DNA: TGTGCCAGCAGTTACGGACAGCGCTCCTACGAGCAGTACTTC
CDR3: CASSYGQRSYEQYF

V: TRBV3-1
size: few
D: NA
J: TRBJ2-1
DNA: TGTGCCAGCAGCCAAGATCGTAGTGGGAGTTCGAGCTCCTACAATGAGCAGTTCTTC
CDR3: CASSQDRSGSSSSYNEQFF

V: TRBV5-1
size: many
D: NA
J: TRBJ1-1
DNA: TGCGCCAGCAGCTTGTTGAAACAGACTGAAGCTTTCTTT
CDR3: CASSLLKQTEAFF

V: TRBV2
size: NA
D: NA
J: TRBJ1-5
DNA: TGTGCCAGCAGGCCCGAGAGGCAGGGCATCTATCAGCCCCAGCATTTT
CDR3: CASRPERQGIYQPQHF

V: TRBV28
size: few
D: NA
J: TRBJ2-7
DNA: TGTGCCAGCACCTCAAGAGGGGCGGAGAGCTCCTACGAGCAGTACTTC
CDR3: CASTSRGAESSYEQYF

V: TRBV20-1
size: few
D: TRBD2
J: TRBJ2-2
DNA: TGCAGTGCTAGTCCCTCCAGCGGGGCCCCCATCACCGGGGAGCTGTTTTTT
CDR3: CSASPSSGAPITGELFF